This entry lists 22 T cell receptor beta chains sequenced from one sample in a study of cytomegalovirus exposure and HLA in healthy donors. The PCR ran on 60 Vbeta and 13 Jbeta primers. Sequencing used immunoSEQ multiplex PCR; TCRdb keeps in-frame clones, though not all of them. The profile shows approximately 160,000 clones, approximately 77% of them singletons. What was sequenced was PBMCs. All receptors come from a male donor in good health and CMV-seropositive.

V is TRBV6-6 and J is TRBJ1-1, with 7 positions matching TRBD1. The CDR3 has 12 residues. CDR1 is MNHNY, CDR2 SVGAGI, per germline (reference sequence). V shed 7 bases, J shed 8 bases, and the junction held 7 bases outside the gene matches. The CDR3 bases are TGTGCCAGCATTCCGGGACAGTCGGAAGCTTTCTTT. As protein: CASIPGQSEAFF.

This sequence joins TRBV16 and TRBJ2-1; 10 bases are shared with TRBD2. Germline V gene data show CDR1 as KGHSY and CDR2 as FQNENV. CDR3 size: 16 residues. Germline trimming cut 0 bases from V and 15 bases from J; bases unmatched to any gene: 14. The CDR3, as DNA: TGTGCCAGCAGCCAATCGATTCGAGCGGGGGGGCAAGGGACGTTCTTC. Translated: CASSQSIRAGGQGTFF.

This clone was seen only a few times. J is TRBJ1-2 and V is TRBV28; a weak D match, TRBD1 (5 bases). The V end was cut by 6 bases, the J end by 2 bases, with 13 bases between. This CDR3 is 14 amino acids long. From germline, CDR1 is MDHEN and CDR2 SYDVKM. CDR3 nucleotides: TGTGCCAGCAGCACGCCGGGGGGGAACTATGGCTACACCTTC. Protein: CASSTPGGNYGYTF.

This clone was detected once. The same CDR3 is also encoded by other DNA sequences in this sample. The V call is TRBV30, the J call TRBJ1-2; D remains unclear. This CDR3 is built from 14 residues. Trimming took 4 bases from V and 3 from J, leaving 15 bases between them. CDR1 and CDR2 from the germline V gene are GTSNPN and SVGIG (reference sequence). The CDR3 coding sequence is TGTGCCTGGACCGCGGAGAGGGTTTACTATGGCTACACCTTC. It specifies CAWTAERVYYGYTF.

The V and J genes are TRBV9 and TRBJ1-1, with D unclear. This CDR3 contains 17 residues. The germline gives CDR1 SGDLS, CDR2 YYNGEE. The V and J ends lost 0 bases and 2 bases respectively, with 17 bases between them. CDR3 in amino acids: CASSVGREWQTNTEAFF. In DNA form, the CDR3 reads TGTGCCAGCAGCGTAGGGAGGGAGTGGCAGACCAACACTGAAGCTTTCTTT. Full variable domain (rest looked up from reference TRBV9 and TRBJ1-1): DSGVTQTPKHLITATGQRVTLRCSPRSGDLSVYWYQQSLDQGLQFLIQYYNGEERAKGNILERFSAQQFPDLHSELNLSSLELGDSALYFCASSVGREWQTNTEAFFGQGTRLTVV.

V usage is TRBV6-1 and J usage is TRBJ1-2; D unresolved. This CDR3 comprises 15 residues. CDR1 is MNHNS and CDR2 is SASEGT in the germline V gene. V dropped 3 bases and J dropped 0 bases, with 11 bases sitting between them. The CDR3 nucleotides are TGTGCCAGCAGTGAGGCCCTCCCTGCTAACTATGGCTACACCTTC. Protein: CASSEALPANYGYTF.

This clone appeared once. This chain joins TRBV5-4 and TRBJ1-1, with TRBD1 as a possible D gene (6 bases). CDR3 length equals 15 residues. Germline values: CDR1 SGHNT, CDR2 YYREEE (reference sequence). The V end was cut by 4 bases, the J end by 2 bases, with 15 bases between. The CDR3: CASSVRTVANTEAFF. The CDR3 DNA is TGTGCCAGCAGCGTTCGGACAGTAGCAAACACTGAAGCTTTCTTT.

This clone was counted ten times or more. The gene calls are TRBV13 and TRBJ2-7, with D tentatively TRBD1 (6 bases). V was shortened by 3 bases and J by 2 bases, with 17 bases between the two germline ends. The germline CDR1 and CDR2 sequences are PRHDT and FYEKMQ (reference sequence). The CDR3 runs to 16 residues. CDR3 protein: CASSLEQGERTYEQYF. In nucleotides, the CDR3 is TGTGCCAGCAGCTTGGAACAGGGCGAAAGAACCTACGAGCAGTACTTC. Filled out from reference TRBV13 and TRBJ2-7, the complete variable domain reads AAGVIQSPRHLIKEKRETATLKCYPIPRHDTVYWYQQGPGQDPQFLISFYEKMQSDKGSIPDRFSAQQFSDYHSELNMSSLELGDSALYFCASSLEQGERTYEQYFGPGTRLTVT.

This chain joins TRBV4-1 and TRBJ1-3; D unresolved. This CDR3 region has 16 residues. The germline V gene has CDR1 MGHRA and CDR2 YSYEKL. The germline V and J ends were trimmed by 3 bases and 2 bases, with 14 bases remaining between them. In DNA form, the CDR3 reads TGCGCCAGCAGCCATCCTGATCGAGCCCCTGGAAACACCATATATTTT. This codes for CASSHPDRAPGNTIYF.

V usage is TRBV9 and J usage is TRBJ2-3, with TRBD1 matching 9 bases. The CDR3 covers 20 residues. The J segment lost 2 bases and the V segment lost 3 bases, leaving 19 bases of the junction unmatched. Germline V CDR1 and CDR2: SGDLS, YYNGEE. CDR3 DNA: TGTGCCAGCAGCGGATCGACAGGGGGACAATACCGATACGCCACAGATACGCAGTATTTT. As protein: CASSGSTGGQYRYATDTQYF.

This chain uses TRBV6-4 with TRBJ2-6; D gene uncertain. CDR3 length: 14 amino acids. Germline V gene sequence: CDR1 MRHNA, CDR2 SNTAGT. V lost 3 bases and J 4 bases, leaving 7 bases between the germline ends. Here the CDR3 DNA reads TGTGCCAGCAGTGAAGTAGCAGGGGCCAACGTCCTGACTTTC. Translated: CASSEVAGANVLTF.

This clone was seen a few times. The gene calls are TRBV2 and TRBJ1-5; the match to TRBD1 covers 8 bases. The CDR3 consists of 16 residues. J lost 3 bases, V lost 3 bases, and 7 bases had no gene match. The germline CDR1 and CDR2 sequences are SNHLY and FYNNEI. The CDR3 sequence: CASSDNLQGVNQPQHF. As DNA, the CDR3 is TGTGCCAGCAGTGACAACCTACAGGGGGTCAATCAGCCCCAGCATTTT.

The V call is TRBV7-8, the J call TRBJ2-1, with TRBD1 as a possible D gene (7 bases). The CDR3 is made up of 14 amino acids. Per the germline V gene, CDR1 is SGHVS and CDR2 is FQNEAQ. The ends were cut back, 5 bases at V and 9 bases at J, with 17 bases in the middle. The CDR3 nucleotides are TGTGCCAGCAGCGGCTGGACAGGAGCGGGTGAGCAGTTCTTC. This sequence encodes CASSGWTGAGEQFF.

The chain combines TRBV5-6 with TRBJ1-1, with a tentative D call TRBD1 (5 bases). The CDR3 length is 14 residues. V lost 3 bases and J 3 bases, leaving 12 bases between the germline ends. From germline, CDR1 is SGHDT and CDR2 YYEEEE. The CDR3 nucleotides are TGTGCCAGCAGCTACCAGGGAAGGGACACTGAAGCTTTCTTT. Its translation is CASSYQGRDTEAFF.

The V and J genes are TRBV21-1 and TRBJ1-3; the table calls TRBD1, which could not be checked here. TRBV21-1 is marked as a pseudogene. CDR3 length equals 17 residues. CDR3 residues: CASITLIVQALGNTIYF. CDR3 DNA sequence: TGTGCCAGCATCACCCTTATTGTCCAGGCCCTTGGAAACACCATATATTTT.

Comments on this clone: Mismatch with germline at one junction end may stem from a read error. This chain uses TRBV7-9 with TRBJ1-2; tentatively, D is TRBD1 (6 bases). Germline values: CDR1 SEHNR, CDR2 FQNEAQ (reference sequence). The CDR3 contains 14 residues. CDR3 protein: CSSSLDRTKGGYTF. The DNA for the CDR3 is TGTTCCAGCAGCTTAGACAGGACTAAGGGAGGCTACACCTTC.

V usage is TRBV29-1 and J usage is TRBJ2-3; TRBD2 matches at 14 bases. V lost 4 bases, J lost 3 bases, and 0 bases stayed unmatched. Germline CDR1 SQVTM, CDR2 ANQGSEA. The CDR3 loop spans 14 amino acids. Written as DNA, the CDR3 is TGCAGCGTTGGACTAGCGGGGGGGACAGATACGCAGTATTTT. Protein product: CSVGLAGGTDTQYF.

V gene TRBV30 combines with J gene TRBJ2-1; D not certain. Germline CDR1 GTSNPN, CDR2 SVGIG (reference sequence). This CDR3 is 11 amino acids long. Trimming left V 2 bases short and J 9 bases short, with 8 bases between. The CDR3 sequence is CAWSSRSEQFF. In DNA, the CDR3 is TGTGCCTGGAGTAGTAGATCTGAGCAGTTCTTC.

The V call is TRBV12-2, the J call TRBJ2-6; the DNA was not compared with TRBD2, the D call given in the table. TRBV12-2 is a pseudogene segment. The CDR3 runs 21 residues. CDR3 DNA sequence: TGTGCAAGTCGCTTAGTGGCAGGGAGGTCGAGGCCTCGCTCTGGGGCCAACGTCCTGACTTTC. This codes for CASRLVAGRSRPRSGANVLTF.

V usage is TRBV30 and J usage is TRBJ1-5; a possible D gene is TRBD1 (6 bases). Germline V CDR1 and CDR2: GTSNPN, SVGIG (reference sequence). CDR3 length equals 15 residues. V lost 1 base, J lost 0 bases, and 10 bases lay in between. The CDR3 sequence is CAWSADSYSNQPQHF. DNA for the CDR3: TGTGCCTGGAGTGCGGACAGTTATAGCAATCAGCCCCAGCATTTT.

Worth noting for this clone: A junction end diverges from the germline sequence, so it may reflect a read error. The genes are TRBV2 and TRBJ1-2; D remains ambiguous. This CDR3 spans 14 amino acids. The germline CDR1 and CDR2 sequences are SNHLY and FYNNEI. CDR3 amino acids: CARPSSGKNYDYTF. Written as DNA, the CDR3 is TGTGCCAGGCCCAGCTCGGGGAAGAACTATGACTACACCTTC. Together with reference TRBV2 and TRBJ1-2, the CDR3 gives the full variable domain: EPEVTQTPSHQVTQMGQEVILRCVPISNHLYFYWYRQILGQKVEFLVSFYNNEISEKSEIFDDQFSVERPDGSNFTLKIRSTKLEDSAMYFCARPSSGKNYDYTFGSGTRLTVV.

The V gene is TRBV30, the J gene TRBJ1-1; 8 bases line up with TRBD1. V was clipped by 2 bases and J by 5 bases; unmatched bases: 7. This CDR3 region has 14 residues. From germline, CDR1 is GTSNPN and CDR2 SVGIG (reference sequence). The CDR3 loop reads CAWSPTGGWTEAFF. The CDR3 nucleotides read TGTGCCTGGAGTCCCACAGGGGGGTGGACTGAAGCTTTCTTT.